A selection of T cell receptor beta chains follows, all from one sample in a study of blood T cell repertoires in COVID-19. This table comes from immunoSEQ multiplex PCR, and its TCRdb copy is limited to in-frame clones, with some not included. The repertoire has about 280,000 clones, about nine tenths of them found once; the top ten carry more than 9.5%. Material: peripheral blood. These receptors were obtained from a woman younger than 45 with COVID-19, enrolled during active disease. Each CDR3 is given with its conserved first and last residue. Fields, in order: clone size, J gene, D gene, V gene, CDR3 protein, CDR3 DNA. A D gene is named only where the DNA matches it firmly. Some rows have no size entry. The others give once, few or many, or a class for an expanded clone.

size: once; J: TRBJ1-5; D: .; V: TRBV7-9; CDR3: CASSPTGQPDQPQHF; DNA: TGTGCCAGCAGCCCCACAGGACAACCCGATCAGCCCCAGCATTTT
size: .; J: TRBJ1-5; D: .; V: TRBV3-1/TRBV3-2; CDR3: CASSLRGQPQHF; DNA: TGTGCCAGCAGCCTCAGGGGACAGCCCCAGCATTTT
size: .; J: TRBJ1-2; D: .; V: TRBV24-1; CDR3: CATSDFTGYGYTF; DNA: TGTGCCACCAGTGATTTCACAGGGTATGGCTACACCTTC
size: .; J: TRBJ2-2; D: TRBD1; V: TRBV19; CDR3: CASHPPPGQGGTGELFF; DNA: TGTGCCAGCCATCCGCCCCCGGGACAGGGGGGCACCGGGGAGCTGTTTTTT
size: .; J: TRBJ1-1; D: .; V: TRBV12-5; CDR3: CASGRGMGNTEAFF; DNA: TGTGCTAGTGGTCGCGGGATGGGAAACACTGAAGCTTTCTTT
size: many; J: TRBJ2-7; D: TRBD1; V: TRBV27; CDR3: CASSSLTGAREQYF; DNA: TGTGCCAGCAGTTCTCTGACAGGGGCTCGCGAGCAGTACTTC
size: .; J: TRBJ1-5; D: .; V: TRBV5-1; CDR3: CASSLVGGHQPQHF; DNA: TGCGCCAGCAGCTTGGTTGGGGGCCATCAGCCCCAGCATTTT
size: few; J: TRBJ1-3; D: .; V: TRBV7-2; CDR3: CASSSGLVLSGNTIYF; DNA: TGTGCCAGCAGCTCAGGGCTGGTACTCTCTGGAAACACCATATATTTT
size: .; J: TRBJ2-1; D: TRBD2; V: TRBV3-1/TRBV3-2; CDR3: CASSPAGGADEQFF; DNA: TGTGCCAGCAGCCCCGCGGGGGGGGCCGATGAGCAGTTCTTC
size: .; J: TRBJ2-3; D: .; V: TRBV11-3; CDR3: CASSLGGARGTDTQYF; DNA: TGTGCCAGCAGCTTAGGGGGCGCCCGGGGGACAGATACGCAGTATTTT
size: .; J: TRBJ2-1; D: TRBD2; V: TRBV7-8; CDR3: CASSAWTSGSYNEQFF; DNA: TGTGCCAGCAGCGCCTGGACTAGCGGTTCCTACAATGAGCAGTTCTTC
size: .; J: TRBJ1-1; D: TRBD1; V: TRBV9; CDR3: CASSLMPGQGVSEAFF; DNA: TGTGCCAGCAGCTTAATGCCGGGACAGGGAGTATCTGAAGCTTTCTTT
size: once; J: TRBJ1-1; D: TRBD1; V: TRBV28; CDR3: CASSSAGTGNSEAFF; DNA: TGTGCCAGCAGTAGTGCCGGGACAGGGAATTCTGAAGCTTTCTTT
size: .; J: TRBJ2-5; D: TRBD1; V: TRBV4-1; CDR3: CASSQYSPGQGSQETQYF; DNA: TGCGCCAGCAGCCAATACAGTCCGGGACAGGGAAGTCAAGAGACCCAGTACTTC
size: .; J: TRBJ2-5; D: .; V: TRBV10-2; CDR3: CASSEYDFQETQYF; DNA: TGCGCCAGCAGTGAGTACGACTTTCAAGAGACCCAGTACTTC
size: .; J: TRBJ1-1; D: TRBD1; V: TRBV10-3; CDR3: CAISTGTGFNRAFF; DNA: TGTGCCATCAGTACCGGGACAGGGTTTAATAGAGCTTTCTTT
size: .; J: TRBJ2-1; D: TRBD2; V: TRBV28; CDR3: CASLGLAGVQGYNEQFF; DNA: TGTGCCAGCCTTGGTCTAGCGGGGGTCCAGGGCTACAATGAGCAGTTCTTC
size: .; J: TRBJ1-2; D: TRBD1; V: TRBV10-3; CDR3: CAIRGSGQGGPRGYTF; DNA: TGTGCCATCAGAGGTTCGGGACAGGGGGGACCTCGGGGCTACACCTTC
size: .; J: TRBJ1-4; D: .; V: TRBV2; CDR3: CASREDPDEKLFF; DNA: TGTGCCAGCAGGGAGGACCCTGATGAAAAACTGTTTTTT
size: .; J: TRBJ2-3; D: TRBD2; V: TRBV2; CDR3: CASRTQRGGEQYF; DNA: TGTGCCAGCAGAACCCAGCGGGGGGGCGAGCAGTATTTT
size: .; J: TRBJ1-2; D: .; V: TRBV5-1; CDR3: CASSQGLDGYTF; DNA: TGCGCCAGCAGCCAGGGGTTGGATGGCTACACCTTC
size: .; J: TRBJ2-7; D: TRBD2; V: TRBV5-4; CDR3: CASSLAGTTPYEQYF; DNA: TGTGCCAGCAGCTTGGCCGGGACTACCCCCTACGAGCAGTACTTC
size: .; J: TRBJ2-7; D: TRBD1; V: TRBV5-1; CDR3: CASSLKWTTGHYEQYF; DNA: TGCGCCAGCAGCTTGAAGTGGACGACAGGGCATTACGAGCAGTACTTC
size: .; J: TRBJ2-2; D: TRBD1; V: TRBV4-1; CDR3: CASRYQGDAETGELFF; DNA: TGCGCCAGCAGATACCAGGGGGACGCGGAGACCGGGGAGCTGTTTTTT
size: few; J: TRBJ1-1; D: .; V: TRBV7-9; CDR3: CASGSLREAFF; DNA: TGTGCCAGCGGCTCACTGAGGGAAGCTTTCTTT
size: .; J: TRBJ2-3; D: TRBD2; V: TRBV10-2; CDR3: CASSDARGGDPDTQYF; DNA: TGCGCCAGCAGTGACGCGCGGGGGGGTGACCCAGATACGCAGTATTTT